These T cell receptor beta chains were read from a single sample in a study of T cell responses to AZD1222 COVID-19 vaccine. The protocol was immunoSEQ multiplex PCR, while the TCRdb copy is restricted to in-frame clones and leaves out a portion. The repertoire consists of some 120,000 clones, with about nine tenths occurring once and the leading ten covering about 19%. The material was peripheral blood, obtained on day 0 of MenACWY control vaccination. The receptors derive from an adult in good health. Both conserved end residues are part of each CDR3. The order of the fields is J gene, V gene, clone size, D gene, CDR3 DNA, CDR3 protein. D genes are given only for firm matches. A row's size may be missing; if present it is once, few, many or a size class.

TRBJ2-3 | TRBV13 | NA | TRBD2 | TGTGCCAGCAGCTTAAGCCCTAGCGGGAGGGCAGATACGCAGTATTTT | CASSLSPSGRADTQYF
TRBJ2-7 | TRBV25-1 | NA | TRBD1 | TGTGCCAGCAGTGAATCGGGGACAGACTACGAGCAGTACTTC | CASSESGTDYEQYF
TRBJ1-1 | TRBV30 | NA | NA | TGTGCCTGGCTTTACAGGGCAGAAGCTTTCTTT | CAWLYRAEAFF
TRBJ2-7 | TRBV18 | NA | TRBD2 | TGTGCCAGCTCACCACAAAGGACTAGCGGTCCCTCGGCTTACGAGCAGTACTTC | CASSPQRTSGPSAYEQYF
TRBJ2-7 | TRBV18 | NA | TRBD2 | TGTGCCAGCTCCCCGGGACTAGCCTTGGAGCAGTACTTC | CASSPGLALEQYF
TRBJ2-1 | TRBV11-2 | once | NA | TGTGCCAGCAGGTCAGTAGCCAATGAGCAGTTCTTC | CASRSVANEQFF
TRBJ1-6 | TRBV24-1 | NA | TRBD1 | TGTGCCACCAGTGATTTGCCTATACCGGGACAGGAGGCGGAACAGTATAATTCACCCCTCCACTTT | CATSDLPIPGQEAEQYNSPLHF
TRBJ1-5 | TRBV19 | NA | NA | TGTGCCAGTAATCCGGGACGGAATCAGCCCCAGCATTTT | CASNPGRNQPQHF
TRBJ2-1 | TRBV28 | NA | TRBD2 | TGTGCCAGCAGTTTCGGACTAGCGGGAGCGAGTGAGCAGTTCTTC | CASSFGLAGASEQFF
TRBJ2-1 | TRBV6-5 | NA | TRBD2 | TGTGCCACCGGGAGGGACTCCAACTCCTACAATGAGCAGTTCTTC | CATGRDSNSYNEQFF
TRBJ2-5 | TRBV25-1 | NA | NA | TGTGCCAGCAGTGGGGATCGACCCAACGAAAAGACCCAGTACTTC | CASSGDRPNEKTQYF
TRBJ2-7 | TRBV5-1 | once | NA | TGCGCCAGCAGCCCCGATGGGCAAAGCGAATACGAGCAGTACTTC | CASSPDGQSEYEQYF
TRBJ2-4 | TRBV14 | few | TRBD2 | TGTGCCAGCAGCCAAGAGCGGGGGAAAAACATTCAGTACTTC | CASSQERGKNIQYF
TRBJ1-2 | TRBV9 | NA | NA | TGTGCCAGCAGCGTGTATGACACGGTCTATGGCTACACCTTC | CASSVYDTVYGYTF
TRBJ2-1 | TRBV14 | NA | TRBD1 | TGTGCCAGCAGCCAAGAAGGGGGCGCATCCCCGTCGTTCTTC | CASSQEGGASPSFF
TRBJ1-1 | TRBV2 | NA | NA | TGTGCCAGCAGTGTGCAGGGAAAGAACACTGAAGCTTTCTTT | CASSVQGKNTEAFF
TRBJ2-1 | TRBV29-1 | NA | NA | TGCAGCGTTGAGTCCGGACACCACTACAATGAGCAGTTCTTC | CSVESGHHYNEQFF
TRBJ2-7 | TRBV7-2 | NA | NA | TGTGCCAGCAGCTTAGGAAGACAAGCCTACGAGCAGTACTTC | CASSLGRQAYEQYF
TRBJ2-7 | TRBV12-5 | NA | NA | TGTGCTAGTGGTTTGGTAGATACAACCTGGGCTACCTACGAGCAGTACTTC | CASGLVDTTWATYEQYF
TRBJ2-3 | TRBV5-1 | NA | TRBD2 | TGCGCCAGCAGCTTGGAACGGCCGGGGGGAGATACGCAGTATTTT | CASSLERPGGDTQYF
TRBJ2-7 | TRBV10-3 | NA | TRBD1 | TGTGCCATCAGTGAGGACAGGGCGACATCCTACGAGCAGTACTTC | CAISEDRATSYEQYF
TRBJ1-5 | TRBV10-2 | few | NA | TGCGCCAGCAGCCTTCAAGGAAATAGCAATCAGCCCCAGCATTTT | CASSLQGNSNQPQHF
TRBJ2-3 | TRBV28 | NA | TRBD1 | TGTGCCAGCTCCCGGGGACAGGGGTACACAGATACGCAGTATTTT | CASSRGQGYTDTQYF
TRBJ2-5 | TRBV5-4 | NA | NA | TGTGCCAGCAGCTTAAGGGCCTCAGAGACCCAGTACTTC | CASSLRASETQYF
TRBJ1-4 | TRBV4-1 | NA | NA | TGCGCCAGCAGCCAAGATACGTTCAGGGAGGGAGGTGAAAAACTGTTTTTT | CASSQDTFREGGEKLFF
TRBJ2-7 | TRBV30 | NA | TRBD2 | TGTGCCTGGGAGCTAGCGGGGGCCTACGAGCAGTACTTC | CAWELAGAYEQYF
TRBJ1-1 | TRBV25-1 | few | NA | TGTGCCAGCAGTCGATCCAGGGACACTGAAGCTTTCTTT | CASSRSRDTEAFF
TRBJ2-1 | TRBV5-1 | NA | NA | TGCGCCAGCACCCGAAATAGCGGAAGCTCCTACAATGAGCAGTTCTTC | CASTRNSGSSYNEQFF
TRBJ2-5 | TRBV5-1 | NA | TRBD1 | TGCGCCAGCAGCTTGAGACAGGGGCAAGAGACCCAGTACTTC | CASSLRQGQETQYF
TRBJ2-7 | TRBV28 | NA | NA | TGTGCCAGCAGACAACAGGATTTGTACGAGCAGTACTTC | CASRQQDLYEQYF
TRBJ2-1 | TRBV4-2 | few | TRBD2 | TGTGCCAGCAGCCAAGATCGGACTAGCGGGACATACAATGAGCAGTTCTTC | CASSQDRTSGTYNEQFF
TRBJ2-7 | TRBV11-2 | NA | TRBD1 | TGTGCCAGCAGCTCGGACAGGTCCTACGAGCAGTACTTC | CASSSDRSYEQYF
TRBJ1-2 | TRBV18 | NA | NA | TGTGCCAGCTCACCAGCGGACGGGGCAATCTATGGCTACACCTTC | CASSPADGAIYGYTF
TRBJ2-3 | TRBV4-1 | few | NA | TGCGCCAGCAGACGGTCAGATACAGATACGCAGTATTTT | CASRRSDTDTQYF
TRBJ1-2 | TRBV30 | NA | NA | TGTGCCTGGAGTGTAGGGGGTTACGGCTACACCTTC | CAWSVGGYGYTF
TRBJ2-3 | TRBV5-1 | NA | TRBD2 | TGCGCCAGCAGCTTGGGACTAGCGGGGGCTGGGTATTTT | CASSLGLAGAGYF
TRBJ2-7 | TRBV5-6 | NA | TRBD1 | TGTGCCAGCAGCTGGGGGACAGGAGGCTCCGAGCAGTACTTC | CASSWGTGGSEQYF
TRBJ2-1 | TRBV7-9 | NA | NA | TGTGCCAGCAGCTTAGCTGGGTCGGGGAATGAGCAGTTCTTC | CASSLAGSGNEQFF
TRBJ2-1 | TRBV4-1 | NA | TRBD2 | TGCGCCAGCAGCCAAGGACTAGCGGTACACAATGAGCAGTTCTTC | CASSQGLAVHNEQFF
TRBJ1-5 | TRBV5-6 | NA | NA | TGTGCCAGCAGCTTAACATACAGCAATCAGCCCCAGCATTTT | CASSLTYSNQPQHF
TRBJ2-2 | TRBV24-1 | NA | TRBD1 | TGTGCCACCAGAGGTACAGGGGGCGGCGGGGAGCTGTTTTTT | CATRGTGGGGELFF
TRBJ2-1 | TRBV13 | NA | TRBD2 | TGTGCCAGCAGGCGCGCCGGGGAGGGGAAGAATGAGCAGTTCTTC | CASRRAGEGKNEQFF
TRBJ2-7 | TRBV2 | NA | TRBD2 | TGTGCCAGCAGTGAGGGGACTAGCGGCATGGACGAGCAGTACTTC | CASSEGTSGMDEQYF
TRBJ1-6 | TRBV3-1/TRBV3-2 | once | NA | TGTGCCAGCAGCCAAGTTCCATCAAGTAATTCACCCCTCCACTTT | CASSQVPSSNSPLHF
TRBJ2-3 | TRBV28 | NA | NA | TGTGCCAGCAGTTTACATTGGGATACGCAGTATTTT | CASSLHWDTQYF
TRBJ2-2 | TRBV7-9 | NA | NA | TGTGCCAGCAGAAGGCCCTGGAGAAAGGACACCGGGGAGCTGTTTTTT | CASRRPWRKDTGELFF
TRBJ2-2 | TRBV29-1 | NA | NA | TGCAGCGCGAGAGTACAAACCGGGGAGCTGTTTTTT | CSARVQTGELFF
TRBJ2-1 | TRBV9 | NA | NA | TGTGCCAGCAGCGTCGGGGACTCACCATCGCATGAGCAGTTCTTC | CASSVGDSPSHEQFF
TRBJ1-1 | TRBV6-5 | NA | NA | TGTGCCAGCAGGAATCAGGGGACTGAAGCTTTCTTT | CASRNQGTEAFF
TRBJ1-1 | TRBV11-3 | NA | NA | TGTGCCAGCAGCGCAGGCAGGGGAACTGAAGCTTTCTTT | CASSAGRGTEAFF
TRBJ2-1 | TRBV6-5 | NA | TRBD2 | TGTGCCAGCTTGGGCGGGGGCAATGAGCAGTTCTTC | CASLGGGNEQFF
TRBJ2-1 | TRBV30 | NA | TRBD2 | TGTGCCTGGAGGGATCCGGCTAGCGGAAACTACAATGAGCAGTTCTTC | CAWRDPASGNYNEQFF
TRBJ1-6 | TRBV6-5 | NA | TRBD1 | TGTGCCACCACGGACAGGGGAGATTCACCCCTCCACTTT | CATTDRGDSPLHF
TRBJ1-1 | TRBV29-1 | NA | NA | TGCAGTGTTATTCGGTGGGCGAACACTGAAGCTTTCTTT | CSVIRWANTEAFF
TRBJ2-5 | TRBV28 | NA | NA | TGTGCCAGCAGCCTTACAGGGTCGGAAGAGACCCAGTACTTC | CASSLTGSEETQYF